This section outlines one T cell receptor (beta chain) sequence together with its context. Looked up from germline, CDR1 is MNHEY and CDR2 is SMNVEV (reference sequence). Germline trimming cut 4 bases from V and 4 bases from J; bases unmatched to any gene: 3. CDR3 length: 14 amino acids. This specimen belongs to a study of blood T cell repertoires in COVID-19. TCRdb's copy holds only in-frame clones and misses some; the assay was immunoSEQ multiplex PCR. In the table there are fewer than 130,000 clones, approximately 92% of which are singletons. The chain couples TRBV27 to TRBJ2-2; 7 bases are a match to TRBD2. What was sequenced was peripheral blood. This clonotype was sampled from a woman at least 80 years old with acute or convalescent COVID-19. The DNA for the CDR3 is TGTGCCAGCAGTTCTGGGAGGGGCACCGGGGAGCTGTTTTTT. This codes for CASSSGRGTGELFF.